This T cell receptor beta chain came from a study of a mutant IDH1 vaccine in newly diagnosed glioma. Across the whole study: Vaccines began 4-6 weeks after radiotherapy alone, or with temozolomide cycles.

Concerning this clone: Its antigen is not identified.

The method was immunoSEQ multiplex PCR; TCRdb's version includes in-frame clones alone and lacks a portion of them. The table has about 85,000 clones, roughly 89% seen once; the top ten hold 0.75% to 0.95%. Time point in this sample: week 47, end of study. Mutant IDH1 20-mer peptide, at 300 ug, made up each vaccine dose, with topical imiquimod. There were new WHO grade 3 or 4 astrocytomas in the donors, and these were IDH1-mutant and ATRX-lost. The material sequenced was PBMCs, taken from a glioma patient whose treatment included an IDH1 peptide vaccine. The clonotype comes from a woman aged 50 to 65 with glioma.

The CDR3 here is CASRQRESRYEQYF. The CDR3 nucleotides read TGTGCCAGCAGGCAGCGGGAGAGTCGATACGAGCAGTACTTC. V is TRBV6-1 and J is TRBJ2-7; TRBD2 matches 8 bases. This CDR3 is 14 amino acids long. Trimming took 6 bases from V and 4 from J; bases not matched to a gene: 8. Germline loops: CDR1 MNHNS, CDR2 SASEGT.